This TCR beta chain is from a study of cytomegalovirus exposure and HLA in healthy donors. Study-level findings and limits: Researchers reported that three CMV-associated chains were confirmed in vitro as CMV antigen-specific.

Turning to this clone: Its antigen remains unknown.

Repertoires were generated with immunoSEQ multiplex PCR, while TCRdb's copy carries only in-frame clones and drops some. The table shows about 160,000 clones, with 86% occurring only once. This CDR3 is 14 amino acids long. Germline V CDR1 and CDR2: MNHEY, SMNVEV (reference sequence). V was shortened by 2 bases and J by 3 bases, with 11 bases between the two germline ends. The rearrangement uses TRBV27 and TRBJ2-7, with D unresolved. This receptor was obtained from a woman aged 18 to 35 in good health and CMV-seronegative. Input material: PBMCs. The CDR3 loop is CASSLLLLFYEQYF. CDR3 nucleotide sequence: TGTGCCAGCAGTTTACTCCTTCTCTTCTACGAGCAGTACTTC.